Listed below are T cell receptor beta chains from one sample, sequenced in a study of OX40 agonist ivuxolimab in advanced cancers. Profiling relied on immunoSEQ multiplex PCR, and the TCRdb table lists in-frame clones only, not all of them. The table includes about 83,000 clones, around 90% detected once. This specimen consisted of CD4+ or CD8+ T cells sorted from blood, obtained in a trial of the OX40 agonist ivuxolimab. Receptors were obtained from an adult with an advanced solid tumor such as melanoma, head and neck, liver or kidney cancer. CDR3s include the opening cysteine and the closing phenylalanine or tryptophan.

J: TRBJ2-3
V: TRBV18
CDR3: CASSPDIDTDTQYF

J: TRBJ1-2
V: TRBV28
CDR3: CASSLQASNYGYTF

J: TRBJ2-7
V: TRBV28
CDR3: CASSSLSGRFSYEQYF

J: TRBJ2-5
V: TRBV10-3
CDR3: CAISPGREQETQYF

J: TRBJ2-3
V: TRBV9
CDR3: CASTLAGESTDTQYF

J: TRBJ2-5
V: TRBV11-2
CDR3: CASSLGDPDGSETQYF

J: TRBJ1-2
V: TRBV6-6
CDR3: CASILDGTGGGGYTF

J: TRBJ1-5
V: TRBV28
CDR3: CASRPYRGRGQPQHF

J: TRBJ1-1
V: TRBV18
CDR3: CASSSRSEPYFAFF

J: TRBJ1-2
V: TRBV7-2
CDR3: CASSFQYYGYTF

J: TRBJ2-7
V: TRBV28
CDR3: CASSPMIPYEQYF

J: TRBJ1-3
V: TRBV28
CDR3: CASSLLGTIYF

J: TRBJ2-7
V: TRBV4-2
CDR3: CASSQVEDRDYEQYF

J: TRBJ2-1
V: TRBV11-2
CDR3: CASSTTGTDFYNEQFF

J: TRBJ1-2
V: TRBV30
CDR3: CAWRQTQGEGYTF

J: TRBJ1-6
V: TRBV27
CDR3: CASSPQGPLSPLHF

J: TRBJ2-3
V: TRBV6-4
CDR3: CASPQGRTDTQYF

J: TRBJ1-1
V: TRBV2
CDR3: CASIRGLTLNTEAFF

J: TRBJ1-1
V: TRBV7-2
CDR3: CASSLVSGANTEAFF

J: TRBJ1-2
V: TRBV28
CDR3: CASSSIPGQGSGYTF

J: TRBJ1-6
V: TRBV5-1
CDR3: CASRDGTGSHSPLHF

J: TRBJ1-4
V: TRBV28
CDR3: CASTGRGQGNEKLFF

J: TRBJ2-7
V: TRBV6-4
CDR3: CASSVAGGGEQYF

J: TRBJ1-1
V: TRBV12-5
CDR3: CASGSGTGAFF

J: TRBJ2-1
V: TRBV7-9
CDR3: CASSSRDRKFSYNEQFF

J: TRBJ1-3
V: TRBV6-5
CDR3: CASSYDRRNTIYF

J: TRBJ1-1
V: TRBV27
CDR3: CASMLWGRVTEAFF

J: TRBJ2-3
V: TRBV9
CDR3: CASSVVLSTDTQYF

J: TRBJ2-2
V: TRBV10-3
CDR3: CAAGTPNTGELFF

J: TRBJ1-6
V: TRBV4-1
CDR3: CASRTGRDNSPLHF

J: TRBJ2-5
V: TRBV11-2
CDR3: CASSLGRETQYF

J: TRBJ2-1
V: TRBV19
CDR3: CASSTPDAGSHNEQFF

J: TRBJ1-5
V: TRBV6-6
CDR3: CASRGQGVSNQPQHF

J: TRBJ2-7
V: TRBV19
CDR3: CASSIQSLTGTDFYEQYF

J: TRBJ2-7
V: TRBV2
CDR3: CASVIAGIVSDEQYF

J: TRBJ1-6
V: TRBV6-1
CDR3: CASSDASLSYNSPLHF

J: TRBJ1-2
V: TRBV7-9
CDR3: CASSLAGVPMTF

J: TRBJ2-2
V: TRBV7-9
CDR3: CASSLAIESGITGELFF

J: TRBJ2-2
V: TRBV4-1
CDR3: CASSQGSRPTNTGELFF

J: TRBJ2-6
V: TRBV6-5
CDR3: CASSYGVGSGANVLTF

J: TRBJ1-5
V: TRBV28
CDR3: CASSLPTVNQPQHF

J: TRBJ1-1
V: TRBV10-3
CDR3: CAISPITGRTEAFF

J: TRBJ2-7
V: TRBV28
CDR3: CASSPTREASGYEQYF

J: TRBJ2-6
V: TRBV5-1
CDR3: CASGAELFSGANVLTF

J: TRBJ2-7
V: TRBV27
CDR3: CASSPHTGNPKSFEQYF

J: TRBJ1-5
V: TRBV7-9
CDR3: CALRYGSFEQPQHF

J: TRBJ2-5
V: TRBV18
CDR3: CASSGTGGGETQYF

J: TRBJ1-1
V: TRBV5-5
CDR3: CASSWIGENTEAFF

J: TRBJ1-5
V: TRBV4-1
CDR3: CASSQDLEIASNQPQHF

J: TRBJ2-2
V: TRBV28
CDR3: CASSTQTGFWDTGELFF

J: TRBJ2-7
V: TRBV10-3
CDR3: CAISATGLYEQYF

J: TRBJ2-3
V: TRBV6-6
CDR3: CAISLGERDTQYF

J: TRBJ1-3
V: TRBV18
CDR3: CASSREKVAGNTIYF

J: TRBJ1-3
V: TRBV5-4
CDR3: CASTSGPRGDTIYF

J: TRBJ2-3
V: TRBV28
CDR3: CASSLPDGRDTQYF

J: TRBJ1-1
V: TRBV15
CDR3: CATSTTWGAEAFF

J: TRBJ2-7
V: TRBV7-2
CDR3: CASSFRGAGTDRYEQYF